The clone carrying this TCR beta chain was detected many times. Generated by immunoSEQ multiplex PCR, the TCRdb table keeps only in-frame clones and is missing some. The sample records about 160,000 clones, about 85% being singletons. Germline-derived CDR1 and CDR2 are MNHEY and SVGAGI. The V and J ends lost 6 bases and 5 bases respectively, with 4 bases between them. The CDR3 covers 11 residues. The data were obtained in a study of blood T cell repertoires in COVID-19. The chain recombines TRBV6-5 with TRBJ1-4; D is unclear. The sequencing input was peripheral blood. The TCR originated in a man in his 60s who had recovered from COVID-19. The DNA of the CDR3 is TGTGCCAGCAGCAAAAATGAAAAACTGTTTTTT. It yields the protein CASSKNEKLFF.